The 30 T cell receptor beta chains below all came from one sample that was sequenced in a study of CD8 T cells in ankylosing spondylitis. TCRdb re-derived calls from the 5' RACE reads in MiXCR, one entry per CDR3 protein. The sample records about 69,000 distinct CDR3 sequences, under 5.5% being singletons. Sequences were obtained from blood, either unsorted or a sorted T cell fraction (not recorded which). All receptors come from a male donor with ankylosing spondylitis or in good health (not recorded which).

This clonotype was seen repeatedly, ten times or more. The chain combines TRBV29-1 with TRBJ2-1, with 9 nucleotides matching TRBD2. The CDR3 is 13 residues long. V gave up 6 bases and J gave up 6 bases; unmatched junction bases: 6. The germline V gene encodes CDR1 SQVTM and CDR2 ANQGSEA. CDR3 sequence (DNA): TGCAGCGTCGGGTCTAGCGGGACCAATGAGCAGTTCTTC. It yields the protein CSVGSSGTNEQFF.

This clonotype was found many times. This chain connects TRBV24-1 to TRBJ2-3; tentatively, D is TRBD1 (6 bases). The CDR3 contains 15 residues. Germline values: CDR1 KGHDR, CDR2 SFDVKD. V gave up 5 bases and J gave up 0 bases, with 11 bases separating them. CDR3 sequence (DNA): TGTGCCACCAGTGGACGGACAGAAAGCACAGATACGCAGTATTTT. Translation: CATSGRTESTDTQYF.

This clonotype was observed at least ten times. The chain uses TRBV3-1 and TRBJ2-2; the match to TRBD2 covers 9 bases. CDR1 and CDR2 from the germline V gene are LGHDT and YNNKEL (reference sequence). The V gene end was trimmed by 4 bases and the J gene end by 6 bases; junction bases not matched to a gene: 6. There are 15 residues in the CDR3. CDR3 residues: CASSLGTSIAGELFF. In nucleotides, the CDR3 is TGTGCCAGCAGCCTCGGGACTAGCATCGCCGGGGAGCTGTTTTTT.

This clonotype has a count of ten or more. The rearrangement joins TRBV12-3 or TRBV12-4 to TRBJ2-1, with D perhaps TRBD1 or TRBD2 (7 bases each). V was cut by 3 bases and J by 5 bases, with 26 bases left in between. The CDR3 loop spans 19 amino acids. The CDR3 DNA follows: TGTGCCAGCAGTTTTAGGCGGGGAGGGGGCGAGCCTCCGGACAATGAGCAGTTCTTC. As protein: CASSFRRGGGEPPDNEQFF.

This clonotype was counted many times. A read error is likely, as this CDR3 ends without the conserved phenylalanine or tryptophan. It is unclear where the CDR3 begins or ends on the DNA, so no DNA is shown, and the CDR3 is as TCRdb lists it. The V gene is TRBV4-1, the J gene TRBJ1-4; TRBD1 is the table's D call, not checked against the DNA. From germline, CDR1 is MGHRA and CDR2 YSYEKL. Ends included, the CDR3 has 13 residues. CDR3 in amino acids: CASSQEEGQRIRM.

The sample holds many counts of this clonotype. This rearrangement joins TRBV24-1 to TRBJ2-4; 10 nucleotides agree with TRBD1. There are 12 residues in the CDR3. Germline CDR1 is KGHDR and CDR2 is SFDVKD. Losses at the gene ends were 5 bases for V and 15 bases for J; bases not matched to a gene: 6. The CDR3 here is CATSVRTGGSYF. CDR3 coding DNA: TGTGCCACCAGTGTGAGGACAGGGGGTTCGTACTTC.

This clonotype showed up many times. The rearrangement uses TRBV27 and TRBJ2-7; D remains unclear. This CDR3 has 11 residues. In germline, CDR1 is MNHEY, CDR2 SMNVEV (reference sequence). V dropped 6 bases and J dropped 6 bases, with 9 bases sitting between them. This chain's CDR3 is CASSPLGEQYF. The CDR3 DNA is TGTGCCAGCAGCCCCCTTGGCGAGCAGTACTTC.

This clonotype was seen ten or more times. The chain is built from TRBV5-1 and TRBJ1-1, with D tentatively TRBD1 (6 bases). V lost 3 bases and J lost 1, with 16 bases in between. Per germline, CDR1 SGHRS and CDR2 YFSETQ. CDR3 length equals 16 residues. The CDR3 DNA is TGCGCCAGCAGCTCGGGGGCAGGGGACTGGAACACTGAAGCTTTCTTT. Its protein product is CASSSGAGDWNTEAFF.

This clonotype was counted at least ten times. V usage is TRBV15 and J usage is TRBJ1-2; no clear D. CDR3 length: 15 amino acids. From germline, CDR1 is LNHNV and CDR2 YYDKDF (reference sequence). Deletions cut 0 bases from V and 3 bases from J, with 11 bases between. The CDR3 sequence: CATSRDSSGYYGYTF. The DNA of the CDR3 is TGTGCCACCAGCAGAGATTCCTCAGGTTACTATGGCTACACCTTC.

The chain uses TRBV5-1 and TRBJ1-1, with D uncertain. CDR3 length equals 14 residues. Germline V lookup: CDR1 SGHRS, CDR2 YFSETQ. Between the trimmed V and J ends, which lost 3 bases and 8 bases, there was a span of 17 bases. CDR3 region: CASSSSPSSREAFF. The CDR3 nucleotides read TGCGCCAGCAGCTCGAGTCCCTCGAGTCGAGAAGCTTTCTTT.

This clonotype has at least ten counts. The V gene is TRBV2, the J gene TRBJ1-2; D not resolved. Germline loops: CDR1 SNHLY, CDR2 FYNNEI. This CDR3 has 15 residues. Trimming removed 4 bases from V and 6 bases from J, with 18 bases in between. CDR3 in amino acids: CASSGNPSDMDGYTF. CDR3 nucleotides: TGTGCCAGCAGTGGGAACCCCTCGGATATGGATGGCTACACCTTC.

This clonotype was observed at least ten times. J is TRBJ1-3 and V is TRBV29-1; D remains ambiguous. The V end lost 6 bases, the J end lost 3 bases, and 6 bases lay between the germline ends. This CDR3 has 11 residues. Germline assignment: CDR1 SQVTM and CDR2 ANQGSEA. The CDR3 DNA follows: TGCAGCGTGGCCAGTGGAAACACCATATATTTT. As protein: CSVASGNTIYF.

In this sample, this clonotype turned up many times. The gene calls are TRBV20-1 and TRBJ1-1; D is undetermined. Trimming cost V 1 base and J 2 bases, with 8 bases left between them. Germline assignment: CDR1 DFQATT and CDR2 SNEGSKA (reference sequence). CDR3 size: 13 residues. Here the CDR3 reads CSARVGSNTEAFF. In nucleotides, the CDR3 is TGCAGTGCTAGAGTAGGAAGCAACACTGAAGCTTTCTTT.

This clonotype was counted many times. The chain uses TRBV7-8 and TRBJ2-3; no clear D gene. V lost 5 bases to trimming and J lost 1 base, with 10 bases between them. Per germline, CDR1 SGHVS and CDR2 FQNEAQ. This CDR3 has 14 residues. The CDR3 DNA sequence: TGTGCCAGCAGCCTCGGACCTGGCACAGATACGCAGTATTTT. Its protein product is CASSLGPGTDTQYF. The whole variable domain, remainder taken from reference TRBV7-8 and TRBJ2-3, is GAGVSQSPRYKVAKRGQDVALRCDPISGHVSLFWYQQALGQGPEFLTYFQNEAQLDKSGLPSDRFFAERPEGSVSTLKIQRTQQEDSAVYLCASSLGPGTDTQYFGPGTRLTVL.

Many counts were recorded for this clonotype. J is TRBJ1-1 and V is TRBV18; unclear D gene. From germline, CDR1 is KGHSH and CDR2 LQKENI. V shed 3 bases and J shed 5 bases, with 13 bases lying between them. The CDR3 is 14 amino acids. CDR3 amino acids: CASSPNLGRTEAFF. CDR3 DNA: TGTGCCAGCTCACCCAATCTTGGTAGAACTGAAGCTTTCTTT.

This clonotype was seen at least ten times. CDR3 coding DNA: TGTGCCATCAGTGAGTCTATGGGCAATTCGAACAATCAGCCCCAGCATTTT. It encodes CAISESMGNSNNQPQHF. This chain joins TRBV10-3 and TRBJ1-5; D remains ambiguous. V was pared by 0 bases and J by 3 bases, with 15 bases between. In germline, CDR1 is ENHRY, CDR2 SYGVKD. CDR3 length equals 17 residues.

In its sample, this clonotype was seen many times. The chain employs TRBV5-1 and TRBJ2-5; D is unclear. The CDR3 is 15 amino acids. Trimming shortened V by 4 bases and J by 2 bases, and 15 bases separated the two germline ends. CDR1 SGHRS and CDR2 YFSETQ come from the germline V gene. CDR3 loop: CASSPPLGGQETQYF. As DNA, the CDR3 is TGCGCCAGCAGCCCGCCCTTGGGCGGTCAAGAGACCCAGTACTTC.

This clonotype was observed many times. The rearrangement uses TRBV20-1 and TRBJ1-6; possibly TRBD1 for D (5 bases). The CDR3 runs to 15 residues. Germline values: CDR1 DFQATT, CDR2 SNEGSKA (reference sequence). Trimming removed 6 bases from V and 0 bases from J, with 12 bases in between. DNA for the CDR3: TGCAGTGCCGGGACTTACAGCTCCTATAATTCACCCCTCCACTTT. The encoded protein is CSAGTYSSYNSPLHF.

This clonotype occurred many times. The rearrangement links TRBV12-3 or TRBV12-4 to TRBJ2-1; D may be TRBD2 (6 bases). Trimming removed 5 bases from V and 9 bases from J, with 20 bases in between. The CDR3 contains 15 residues. The CDR3 spells CASSRSVGGPGEQFF. The CDR3 coding sequence is TGTGCCAGCAGTCGCTCAGTGGGGGGACCCGGTGAGCAGTTCTTC.

This clonotype was detected ten times or more. This rearrangement joins TRBV4-3 to TRBJ1-2; D not certain. Germline V gene lookup returns CDR1 LGHNA and CDR2 YSLEER. This CDR3 contains 17 residues. V was shortened by 1 base and J by 3 bases, with 18 bases between the two germline ends. The CDR3 is CASSQARAVGLDYGYTF. The CDR3 DNA reads as TGCGCCAGCAGCCAAGCCCGGGCAGTGGGGTTAGACTATGGCTACACCTTC.

This clonotype was detected many times. The chain employs TRBV4-1 and TRBJ1-5; 9 bases fit TRBD1. V gave up 0 bases and J gave up 8 bases; unmatched junction bases: 8. Germline loops: CDR1 MGHRA, CDR2 YSYEKL. The CDR3 has 16 amino acids. The CDR3 coding sequence is TGCGCCAGCAGCCAAGAGGGAGGACAGGGGTTAGAGCCCCAGCATTTT. Amino acids: CASSQEGGQGLEPQHF.

The V call is TRBV7-6, the J call TRBJ2-2; perhaps TRBD1 as D (5 bases). This CDR3 is built from 15 residues. The V gene lost 5 bases and the J gene lost 5 bases, with 15 bases spanning the gap. Germline CDR1 reads SGHVS; CDR2 reads FNYEAQ. The CDR3 DNA reads TGTGCCAGCAGCCCTGTAGGGGCCACGACCGGGGAGCTGTTTTTT. Its protein product is CASSPVGATTGELFF.

This clonotype was seen at least ten times. The rearrangement links TRBV6-1 to TRBJ2-6; maybe TRBD1 (5 bases). The CDR3 totals 17 residues. Germline V gene sequence: CDR1 MNHNS, CDR2 SASEGT. Between the trimmed V and J ends, which lost 9 bases and 0 bases, there was a span of 18 bases. This CDR3 is CASALVGVSSGANVLTF. The CDR3 DNA reads as TGTGCCAGTGCCCTCGTAGGGGTCAGCTCTGGGGCCAACGTCCTGACTTTC.

This clonotype was seen many times. The chain employs TRBV5-1 and TRBJ2-5; 10 bases agree with TRBD2. V gave up 3 bases and J gave up 6 bases; unmatched junction bases: 14. The V gene's germline CDR1 is SGHRS and CDR2 YFSETQ. The CDR3 spans 17 residues. The CDR3 loop reads CASSWTGLAESKQTQYF. The CDR3 DNA reads TGCGCCAGCAGCTGGACTGGACTAGCGGAAAGTAAACAGACCCAGTACTTC.

This clonotype appeared many times. The chain employs TRBV29-1 and TRBJ1-2; weak D call: TRBD1 (6 bases). Germline V CDR1 and CDR2: SQVTM, ANQGSEA. Trimming shortened V by 5 bases and J by 5 bases, and 15 bases separated the two germline ends. The CDR3 extends over 13 amino acids. CDR3 residues: CSVLRGENYGYTF. CDR3 coding DNA: TGCAGCGTTTTAAGGGGGGAGAATTATGGCTACACCTTC.

This clonotype came up many times. J is TRBJ2-1 and V is TRBV20-1; no clear D gene. The CDR3 contains 13 residues. V lost 2 bases to trimming and J lost 0 bases, with 5 bases between them. From germline, CDR1 is DFQATT and CDR2 SNEGSKA (reference sequence). CDR3 sequence reads: CSARPHSYNEQFF. As DNA, the CDR3 is TGCAGTGCTAGACCGCACTCCTACAATGAGCAGTTCTTC.

This clonotype was seen just once. V is TRBV19 and J is TRBJ1-1; TRBD1 agrees at 7 bases. This CDR3 has 13 residues. Losses at the gene ends were 8 bases for V and 3 bases for J; bases not matched to a gene: 6. Germline V gene lookup returns CDR1 LNHDA and CDR2 SQIVND (reference sequence). CDR3 in DNA: TGTGCCAGTCGACAGGGTGGAGACACTGAAGCTTTCTTT. It encodes CASRQGGDTEAFF.

This clonotype was counted many times. The chain is built from TRBV11-2 and TRBJ2-2; D gene uncertain. Trimming removed 3 bases from V and 0 bases from J, with 14 bases in between. Germline V lookup: CDR1 SGHAT, CDR2 FQNNGV. This CDR3 region has 17 residues. This CDR3 reads CASSFLSDLSNTGELFF. As DNA, the CDR3 is TGTGCCAGCAGCTTCCTCTCCGACCTTTCGAACACCGGGGAGCTGTTTTTT.

In its sample, this clonotype was seen many times. The rearrangement joins TRBV20-1 to TRBJ2-3; perhaps TRBD1 as D (6 bases). Trimming took off 7 bases at V and 0 bases at J, with 11 bases between the two ends. The CDR3 runs 13 residues. Germline V gene lookup returns CDR1 DFQATT and CDR2 SNEGSKA (reference sequence). The CDR3 sequence is CSEGGQSTDTQYF. The CDR3 bases are TGCAGTGAAGGGGGTCAGAGCACAGATACGCAGTATTTT.

The sample holds many counts of this clonotype. The chain combines TRBV20-1 with TRBJ2-7; D tentatively fits TRBD1 or TRBD2 (5 bases each). The CDR3 loop spans 13 amino acids. The ends were cut back, 0 bases at V and 6 bases at J, with 12 bases in the middle. Looked up from germline, CDR1 is DFQATT and CDR2 is SNEGSKA (reference sequence). In nucleotides, the CDR3 is TGCAGTGCTAGAGATCATGGGGGTTCCGAGCAGTACTTC. It codes for CSARDHGGSEQYF.